This TCR beta chain is drawn from a study of cytomegalovirus exposure and HLA in healthy donors. At the level of the study: A preliminary data release comprised 80 million to 95 million unique TCRs obtained from HLA-typed donors.

CDR1 is SGHRS and CDR2 is YFSETQ in the germline V gene. The CDR3 length is 18 residues. The trim removed 1 base at V and 7 bases at J, leaving 14 bases unmatched. Amplification used 60 Vbeta primers and 13 Jbeta primers. The method was immunoSEQ multiplex PCR; TCRdb's version includes in-frame clones alone and lacks a portion of them. The data hold fewer than 150,000 clones, with 75% to 85% observed a single time. Sequencing used PBMCs. V usage is TRBV5-1 and J usage is TRBJ2-1, with TRBD2 identical over 10 bases. This TCR was recovered from a woman aged 35 to 49 in good health and CMV-seropositive. The CDR3 sequence: CASSLRIAGGRDQNEQFF. CDR3 bases: TGCGCCAGCAGCTTGAGAATAGCGGGAGGCCGGGATCAAAATGAGCAGTTCTTC.